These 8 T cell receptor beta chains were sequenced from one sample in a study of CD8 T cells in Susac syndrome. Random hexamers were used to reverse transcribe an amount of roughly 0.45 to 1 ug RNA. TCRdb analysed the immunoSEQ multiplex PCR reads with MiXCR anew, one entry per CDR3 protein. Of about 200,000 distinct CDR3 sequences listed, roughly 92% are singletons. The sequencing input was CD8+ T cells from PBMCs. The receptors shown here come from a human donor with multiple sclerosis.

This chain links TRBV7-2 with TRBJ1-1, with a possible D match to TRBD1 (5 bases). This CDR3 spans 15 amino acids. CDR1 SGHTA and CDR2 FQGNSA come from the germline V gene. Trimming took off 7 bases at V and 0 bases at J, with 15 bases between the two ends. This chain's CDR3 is CASNVAGSMNTEAFF. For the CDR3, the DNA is TGTGCCAGCAACGTAGCAGGGTCGATGAACACTGAAGCTTTCTTT. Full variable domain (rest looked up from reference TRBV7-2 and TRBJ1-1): GAGVSQSPSNKVTEKGKDVELRCDPISGHTALYWYRQSLGQGLEFLIYFQGNSAPDKSGLPSDRFSAERTGGSVSTLTIQRTQQEDSAVYLCASNVAGSMNTEAFFGQGTRLTVV.

The CDR3 spells CASSIGVSSGNTIYF. In nucleotides, the CDR3 is TGTGCCAGTAGTATAGGCGTAAGCTCTGGAAACACCATATATTTT. The V call is TRBV19, the J call TRBJ1-3; D not resolved. Germline V lookup: CDR1 LNHDA, CDR2 SQIVND (reference sequence). The CDR3 contains 15 residues. Trimming took off 1 base at V and 0 bases at J, with 7 bases between the two ends.

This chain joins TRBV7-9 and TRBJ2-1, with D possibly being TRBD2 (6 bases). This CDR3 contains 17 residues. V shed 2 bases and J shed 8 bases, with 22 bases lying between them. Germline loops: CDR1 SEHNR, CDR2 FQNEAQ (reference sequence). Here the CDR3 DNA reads TGTGCCAGCAGCTTACCGAAGCCGGGACTTGGGGTCGATGAGCAGTTCTTC. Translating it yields CASSLPKPGLGVDEQFF.

The CDR3 DNA is TGTGCCAGCTCACCGCGGCAGATCACAGATACGCAGTATTTT. As protein: CASSPRQITDTQYF. The V call is TRBV18, the J call TRBJ2-3, with unresolved D. CDR1 KGHSH and CDR2 LQKENI come from the germline V gene. The CDR3 is made up of 14 amino acids. V was clipped by 3 bases and J by 2 bases, with 9 bases between them.

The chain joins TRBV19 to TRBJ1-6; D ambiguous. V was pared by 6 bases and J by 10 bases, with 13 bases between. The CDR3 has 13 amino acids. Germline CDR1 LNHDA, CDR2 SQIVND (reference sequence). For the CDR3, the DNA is TGTGCCAGTAGCCCCTCGGCAAACTCACCCCTCCACTTT. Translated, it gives CASSPSANSPLHF.

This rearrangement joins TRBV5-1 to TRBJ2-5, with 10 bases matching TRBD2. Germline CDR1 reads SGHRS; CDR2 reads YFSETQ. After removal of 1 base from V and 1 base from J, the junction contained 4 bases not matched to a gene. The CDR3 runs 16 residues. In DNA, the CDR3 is TGCGCCAGCAGCTTGCCGGCTAGCGGGAGCCAAGAGACCCAGTACTTC. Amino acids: CASSLPASGSQETQYF. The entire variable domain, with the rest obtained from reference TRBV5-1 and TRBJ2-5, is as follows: KAGVTQTPRYLIKTRGQQVTLSCSPISGHRSVSWYQQTPGQGLQFLFEYFSETQRNKGNFPGRFSGRQFSNSRSEMNVSTLELGDSALYLCASSLPASGSQETQYFGPGTRLLVL.

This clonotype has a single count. The CDR3 region is CASSVSSTLAGADNEQFF. For the CDR3, the DNA is TGTGCCAGCAGCGTCAGTAGCACCCTAGCGGGAGCAGACAATGAGCAGTTCTTC. The gene calls are TRBV9 and TRBJ2-1; 10 nucleotides agree with TRBD2. The J segment lost 5 bases and the V segment lost 2 bases, leaving 13 bases of the junction unmatched. The CDR3 length is 18 residues. Germline loops: CDR1 SGDLS, CDR2 YYNGEE.

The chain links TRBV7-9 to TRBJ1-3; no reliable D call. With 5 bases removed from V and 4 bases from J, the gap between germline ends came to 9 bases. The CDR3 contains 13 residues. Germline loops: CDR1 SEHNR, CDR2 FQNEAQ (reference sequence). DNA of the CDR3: TGTGCCAGCAGCCCCCTTTCCGGAAACACCATATATTTT. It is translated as CASSPLSGNTIYF.